Below, 22 T cell receptor beta chains from the same sample are listed, as sequenced in a study of cytomegalovirus exposure and HLA in healthy donors. The PCR ran on 60 Vbeta and 13 Jbeta primers. Clones were read by immunoSEQ multiplex PCR, and TCRdb kept only the in-frame ones, dropping some. The repertoire holds roughly 80,000 clones, with 67% as singletons. What was sequenced was PBMCs. These receptors were collected from a woman aged 50 to 60 in good health and CMV-seropositive.

This clone has more than one count but fewer than ten. V gene TRBV7-9 combines with J gene TRBJ2-4; D not certain. Trimming stripped 5 bases from V and 0 bases from J, with 14 bases between. Germline CDR1 is SEHNR and CDR2 is FQNEAQ (reference sequence). The CDR3 is 16 residues long. The CDR3 DNA follows: TGTGCCAGCAGCCTACAGTCAACACTAGCCAAAAACATTCAGTACTTC. Its protein is CASSLQSTLAKNIQYF.

This clone was seen only a few times. The chain uses TRBV6-1 and TRBJ1-2; 7 bases are shared with TRBD1. The germline V gene has CDR1 MNHNS and CDR2 SASEGT. The CDR3 spans 14 residues. With 3 bases clipped from V and 6 bases from J, the junction kept 7 bases outside the gene matches. The CDR3 reads CASSDSLRGHGYTF. The CDR3 nucleotides are TGTGCCAGCAGTGACAGCTTGAGGGGGCATGGCTACACCTTC.

The gene calls are TRBV19 and TRBJ2-5, with 7 bases matching TRBD1. Germline V lookup: CDR1 LNHDA, CDR2 SQIVND (reference sequence). The CDR3 spans 15 residues. Trimming at V came to 8 bases and at J to 0 bases, leaving 9 bases not matched to a gene. CDR3 bases: TGTGCCAGTCAAAGAGAACAGGGGTACCAAGAGACCCAGTACTTC. Protein: CASQREQGYQETQYF.

The chain links TRBV27 to TRBJ1-2; TRBD1 aligns across 7 bases. This CDR3 has 15 residues. From germline, CDR1 is MNHEY and CDR2 SMNVEV (reference sequence). V shed 5 bases, J shed 4 bases, and the junction held 10 bases outside the gene matches. CDR3 amino acids: CASSPRGDRAYGYTF. DNA for the CDR3: TGTGCCAGCAGTCCGCGGGGCGACAGGGCCTATGGCTACACCTTC.

In this sample, this clone turned up a few times. V usage is TRBV6-1 and J usage is TRBJ1-2; 8 nucleotides line up with TRBD1. There are 15 residues in the CDR3. Germline trimming cut 0 bases from V and 4 bases from J; bases unmatched to any gene: 4. Per germline, CDR1 MNHNS and CDR2 SASEGT. Here the CDR3 DNA reads TGTGCCAGCAGTGAAGCGACAGGGGCCTCCTATGGCTACACCTTC. This sequence encodes CASSEATGASYGYTF.

The rearrangement uses TRBV5-1 and TRBJ2-2, with a possible D match to TRBD2 (6 bases). The V gene lost 0 bases and the J gene lost 0 bases, with 15 bases spanning the gap. CDR1 is SGHRS and CDR2 is YFSETQ in the germline V gene. This CDR3 spans 18 amino acids. CDR3 loop: CASSLGRAVLTNTGELFF. The CDR3 bases are TGCGCCAGCAGCTTGGGGAGGGCAGTCCTAACGAACACCGGGGAGCTGTTTTTT.

V gene TRBV7-9 combines with J gene TRBJ1-3; D is uncertain. This CDR3 spans 17 amino acids. Germline V gene data show CDR1 as SEHNR and CDR2 as FQNEAQ (reference sequence). V lost 2 bases and J lost 2, with 16 bases in between. The CDR3 is CASSLHLAEDPGNTIYF. CDR3 nucleotides: TGTGCCAGCAGCTTACATCTTGCGGAGGACCCTGGAAACACCATATATTTT.

Points on this clone: Other DNA sequences within the sample encode an identical CDR3. This chain uses TRBV4-1 with TRBJ2-5, with 10 nucleotides matching TRBD2. Trimming removed 1 base from V and 1 base from J; junction bases left unmatched: 3. CDR1 is MGHRA and CDR2 is YSYEKL in the germline V gene. CDR3 length: 16 residues. CDR3 protein: CASSQVASGGQETQYF. The CDR3 DNA reads TGCGCCAGCAGCCAAGTGGCTAGCGGGGGCCAAGAGACCCAGTACTTC.

The chain employs TRBV11-1 and TRBJ2-5, with TRBD2 as a possible D gene (7 bases). Germline CDR1 is SGHAT and CDR2 is FQDESV (reference sequence). The CDR3 has 17 residues. V lost 5 bases and J 5 bases, leaving 24 bases between the germline ends. The DNA of the CDR3 is TGTGCCAGCAGCCCCACCTCGGGTGCGGGGGCCGGTGAGACCCAGTACTTC. It translates to CASSPTSGAGAGETQYF.

The gene calls are TRBV5-6 and TRBJ1-2; D is ambiguous. The CDR3 is made up of 12 amino acids. The V and J ends lost 2 bases and 3 bases respectively, with 5 bases between them. From germline, CDR1 is SGHDT and CDR2 YYEEEE. The CDR3 DNA reads TGTGCCAGCAGCTTTAATGACTATGGCTACACCTTC. It codes for CASSFNDYGYTF.

CDR3 sequence reads: CASSPSLGQGPSYGYTF. CDR3 sequence (DNA): TGCGCCAGCAGCCCCTCCCTAGGACAGGGTCCGTCATATGGCTACACCTTC. V gene TRBV5-1 combines with J gene TRBJ1-2; TRBD1 aligns across 8 bases. CDR1 is SGHRS, CDR2 YFSETQ, per germline. Trimming at V came to 4 bases and at J to 5 bases, leaving 16 bases not matched to a gene. The CDR3 length is 17 residues.

The rearrangement links TRBV9 to TRBJ2-1, with D perhaps matching TRBD1 (6 bases). The CDR3 is 15 amino acids. With 1 base removed from V and 5 bases from J, the gap between germline ends came to 13 bases. CDR1 is SGDLS and CDR2 is YYNGEE in the germline V gene. The CDR3 sequence: CASSVSGDTHNEQFF. The CDR3 coding sequence is TGTGCCAGCAGCGTAAGTGGGGACACGCACAATGAGCAGTTCTTC.

V gene TRBV2 combines with J gene TRBJ1-4, with 9 nucleotides matching TRBD1. V lost 11 bases, J lost 5 bases, and 9 bases stayed unmatched. CDR1 is SNHLY, CDR2 FYNNEI, per germline. The CDR3 covers 14 residues. The CDR3: CACTGTGKNEKLFF. In DNA, the CDR3 is TGTGCCTGCACCGGGACAGGGAAAAATGAAAAACTGTTTTTT.

This clone was observed a few times. This chain's CDR3 is CASSADWTGSSYNEQFF. The DNA for the CDR3 is TGCGCCAGCAGCGCAGACTGGACAGGCAGCTCCTACAATGAGCAGTTCTTC. This chain joins TRBV5-1 and TRBJ2-1; 7 nucleotides line up with TRBD1. Per germline, CDR1 SGHRS and CDR2 YFSETQ. V lost 4 bases to trimming and J lost 0 bases; unmatched junction nucleotides: 10. The CDR3 runs 17 residues. Based on the CDR3 plus reference TRBV5-1 and TRBJ2-1, the full variable domain is KAGVTQTPRYLIKTRGQQVTLSCSPISGHRSVSWYQQTPGQGLQFLFEYFSETQRNKGNFPGRFSGRQFSNSRSEMNVSTLELGDSALYLCASSADWTGSSYNEQFFGPGTRLTVL.

This clone was seen a handful of times. This chain links TRBV6-5 with TRBJ1-2, with 9 bases aligning to TRBD1. Germline V gene lookup returns CDR1 MNHEY and CDR2 SVGAGI. The CDR3 is 13 amino acids. V gave up 10 bases and J gave up 0 bases; unmatched junction bases: 3. As DNA, the CDR3 is TGTGCCACCGGGACAGGGACTAACTATGGCTACACCTTC. Translation: CATGTGTNYGYTF.

The chain couples TRBV21-1 to TRBJ2-6; TRBD2, the table's D call, lacks a check against the DNA. TRBV21-1 is shown as a pseudogene. The CDR3 runs to 16 residues. The CDR3 protein is CASRSVRGTGANVLTF. For the CDR3, the DNA is TGTGCCAGCAGAAGCGTGCGGGGTACCGGGGCCAACGTCCTGACTTTC.

This clone came up once. CDR3 DNA sequence: TGCGCCAGCAGCTTGGAACAGGGGGCCCGTGGCTACACCTTC. Translation gives CASSLEQGARGYTF. The chain employs TRBV5-1 and TRBJ1-2; TRBD1 aligns across 9 bases. CDR3 length equals 14 residues. The germline gives CDR1 SGHRS, CDR2 YFSETQ. Germline trimming cut 0 bases from V and 7 bases from J; bases unmatched to any gene: 4.

The chain combines TRBV21-1 with TRBJ1-3. TRBV21-1 is listed as a pseudogene. This CDR3 is built from 15 residues. The CDR3: CASSKSARSGNTIYF. For the CDR3, the DNA is TGTGCCAGCAGCAAAAGCGCACGCTCTGGAAACACCATATATTTT.

This chain links TRBV6-5 with TRBJ1-1; weak D call: TRBD1 (5 bases). V gave up 5 bases and J gave up 2 bases, with 12 bases separating them. From germline, CDR1 is MNHEY and CDR2 SVGAGI. This CDR3 region has 14 residues. The CDR3 sequence is CASSARQYNTEAFF. CDR3 nucleotide sequence: TGTGCCAGCAGTGCGAGACAGTACAACACTGAAGCTTTCTTT.

The chain combines TRBV28 with TRBJ1-4; 8 bases agree with TRBD1. Unmatched junction bases numbered 7, after V lost 5 bases and J lost 5 bases. CDR1 MDHEN and CDR2 SYDVKM come from the germline V gene. The CDR3 is 15 amino acids. CDR3 amino acids: CASSGGQAANEKLFF. CDR3 DNA: TGTGCCAGCAGTGGGGGACAGGCCGCAAATGAAAAACTGTTTTTT.

The CDR3 nucleotides read TGTGCCAGCAGCAAACAGGGGACGGGGAACACTGAAGCTTTCTTT. Translated, it gives CASSKQGTGNTEAFF. This rearrangement joins TRBV2 to TRBJ1-1; 7 positions match TRBD1. The CDR3 spans 15 residues. After removal of 6 bases from V and 1 base from J, the junction contained 8 bases not matched to a gene. Germline lookup yields CDR1 SNHLY and CDR2 FYNNEI.

The chain has TRBV7-9 and TRBJ2-4; 8 positions agree with TRBD1. CDR3 length: 12 residues. V shed 9 bases and J 6 bases; nucleotides not matched to a gene: 4. Germline V CDR1 and CDR2: SEHNR, FQNEAQ (reference sequence). This chain's CDR3 is CASGQGTNIQYF. The DNA for the CDR3 is TGTGCCAGTGGACAGGGTACAAACATTCAGTACTTC. Looking up the rest from reference TRBV7-9 and TRBJ2-4 gives the full variable domain: DTGVSQNPRHKITKRGQNVTFRCDPISEHNRLYWYRQTLGQGPEFLTYFQNEAQLEKSRLLSDRFSAERPKGSFSTLEIQRTEQGDSAMYLCASGQGTNIQYFGAGTRLSVL.